What follows are 7 T cell receptor beta chains derived from one specimen sequenced in a study of graft-versus-host responses after intestinal transplantation. These receptors have no known antigen. TCRdb's copy holds only in-frame clones and misses some; the assay was immunoSEQ multiplex PCR. Of 70,000 to 100,000 clones in the sample, 85% to 90% were seen once. Sample: unstimulated CD4+ T cells sorted from spleen or lymph node cells, taken before intestinal transplant. The receptors derive from a human donor who received an intestinal transplant.

The chain joins TRBV5-1 to TRBJ2-5; 10 bases match TRBD2. The CDR3 covers 15 residues. Trimming at V came to 0 bases and at J to 2 bases, leaving 1 base not matched to a gene. Germline V lookup: CDR1 SGHRS, CDR2 YFSETQ. Here the CDR3 reads CASSLAAGGQETQYF. Written as DNA, the CDR3 is TGCGCCAGCAGCTTGGCAGCGGGGGGGCAAGAGACCCAGTACTTC.

The CDR3 is CASSQESIFSNFNEKLFF. The CDR3 nucleotides are TGTGCCAGCAGCCAAGAATCGATATTTAGTAACTTTAATGAAAAACTGTTTTTT. This chain links TRBV4-2 with TRBJ1-4; D is unresolved. Germline-derived CDR1 and CDR2 are LGHNA and YNFKEQ. This CDR3 is 18 amino acids long. The V and J ends lost 0 bases and 4 bases respectively, with 18 bases between them.

The gene calls are TRBV19 and TRBJ1-1; D gene ambiguous. The germline V gene has CDR1 LNHDA and CDR2 SQIVND (reference sequence). The V and J ends lost 5 bases and 3 bases respectively, with 4 bases between them. This CDR3 contains 11 residues. The CDR3 nucleotides are TGTGCCAGTAGTTCTTACACTGAAGCTTTCTTT. This codes for CASSSYTEAFF.

This rearrangement joins TRBV6-5 to TRBJ2-7; 9 bases fit TRBD2. J gave up 4 bases and V 0 bases, and 7 bases lay outside the gene matches. This CDR3 is 16 amino acids long. Per germline, CDR1 MNHEY and CDR2 SVGAGI. In DNA, the CDR3 is TGTGCCAGCAGTTACTCGGCGGGAGGGCCATGGTACGAGCAGTACTTC. This translates into CASSYSAGGPWYEQYF.

A single count supports this clone. This sequence joins TRBV2 and TRBJ2-5; D gene uncertain. Germline loops: CDR1 SNHLY, CDR2 FYNNEI. The CDR3 is made up of 15 amino acids. Trimming took off 6 bases at V and 2 bases at J, with 16 bases between the two ends. The CDR3 bases are TGTGCCAGCAGGGCCCTAAGTGCGGCGCAAGAGACCCAGTACTTC. It is translated as CASRALSAAQETQYF.

The chain joins TRBV9 to TRBJ2-7; 8 nucleotides agree with TRBD1. Germline CDR1 is SGDLS and CDR2 is YYNGEE. With 0 bases clipped from V and 7 bases from J, the junction kept 12 bases outside the gene matches. This CDR3 comprises 16 residues. DNA for the CDR3: TGTGCCAGCAGCGTAGCCCCGGGGCAGGGGGCGAAGGAGCAGTACTTC. This gives the protein CASSVAPGQGAKEQYF.

The chain has TRBV6-1 and TRBJ2-3; 13 bases match TRBD2. V lost 4 bases to trimming and J lost 0 bases; unmatched junction nucleotides: 1. The CDR3 runs to 16 residues. The germline gives CDR1 MNHNS, CDR2 SASEGT. The CDR3 DNA reads as TGTGCCAGCAGTGCGGGACTAGCGGGGAGCACAGATACGCAGTATTTT. It translates to CASSAGLAGSTDTQYF.